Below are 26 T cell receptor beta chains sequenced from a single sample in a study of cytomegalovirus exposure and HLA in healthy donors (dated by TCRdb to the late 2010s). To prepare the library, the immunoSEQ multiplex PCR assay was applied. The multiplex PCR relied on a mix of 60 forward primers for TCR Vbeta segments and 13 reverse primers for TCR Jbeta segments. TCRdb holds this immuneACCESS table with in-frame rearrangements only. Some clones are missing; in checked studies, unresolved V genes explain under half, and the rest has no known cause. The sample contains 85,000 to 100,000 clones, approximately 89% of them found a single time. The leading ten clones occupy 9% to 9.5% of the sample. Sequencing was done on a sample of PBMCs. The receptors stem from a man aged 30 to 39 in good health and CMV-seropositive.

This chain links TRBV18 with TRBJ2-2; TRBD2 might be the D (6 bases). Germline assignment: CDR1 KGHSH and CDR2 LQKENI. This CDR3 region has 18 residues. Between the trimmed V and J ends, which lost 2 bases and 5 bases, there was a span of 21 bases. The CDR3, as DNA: TGTGCCAGCTCACCATTGGAGGGCCCGGGACGCCCGACCGGGGAGCTGTTTTTT. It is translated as CASSPLEGPGRPTGELFF.

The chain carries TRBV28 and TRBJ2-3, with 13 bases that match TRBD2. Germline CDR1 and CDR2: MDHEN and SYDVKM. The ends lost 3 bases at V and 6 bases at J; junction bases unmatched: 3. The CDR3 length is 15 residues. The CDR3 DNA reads TGTGCCAGCAGTTTTGGGACTAGCGGGATGGATACGCAGTATTTT. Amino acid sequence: CASSFGTSGMDTQYF. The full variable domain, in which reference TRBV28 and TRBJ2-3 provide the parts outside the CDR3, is DVKVTQSSRYLVKRTGEKVFLECVQDMDHENMFWYRQDPGLGLRLIYFSYDVKMKEKGDIPEGYSVSREKKERFSLILESASTNQTSMYLCASSFGTSGMDTQYFGPGTRLTVL.

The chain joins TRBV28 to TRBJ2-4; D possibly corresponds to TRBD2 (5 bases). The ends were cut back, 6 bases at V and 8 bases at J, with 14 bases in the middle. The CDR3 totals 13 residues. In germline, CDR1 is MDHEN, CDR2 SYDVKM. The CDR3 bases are TGTGCCAGCAGGTCGGCGGGTGGATACATTCAGTACTTC. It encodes CASRSAGGYIQYF.

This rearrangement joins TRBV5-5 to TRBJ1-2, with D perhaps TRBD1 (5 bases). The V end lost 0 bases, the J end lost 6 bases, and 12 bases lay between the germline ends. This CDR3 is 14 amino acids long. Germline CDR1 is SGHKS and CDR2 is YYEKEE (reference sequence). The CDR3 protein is CASSLDRWGDGYTF. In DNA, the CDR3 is TGTGCCAGCAGCTTGGATCGTTGGGGGGATGGCTACACCTTC.

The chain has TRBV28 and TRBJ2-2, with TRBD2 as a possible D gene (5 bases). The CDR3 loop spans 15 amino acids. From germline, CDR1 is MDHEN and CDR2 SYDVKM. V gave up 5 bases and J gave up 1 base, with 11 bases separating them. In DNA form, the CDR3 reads TGTGCCAGCAGTCAAGGGCGGGTGAACACCGGGGAGCTGTTTTTT. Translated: CASSQGRVNTGELFF.

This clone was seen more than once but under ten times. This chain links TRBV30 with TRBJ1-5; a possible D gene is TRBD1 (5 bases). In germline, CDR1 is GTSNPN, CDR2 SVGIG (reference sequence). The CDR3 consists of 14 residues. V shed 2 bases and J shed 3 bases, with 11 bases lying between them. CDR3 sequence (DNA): TGTGCCTGGAGTCTTGGTGGGGCCAATCAGCCCCAGCATTTT. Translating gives CAWSLGGANQPQHF.

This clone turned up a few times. For the CDR3, the DNA is TGTGCCAGCAGCTTGGACGTAGGACAGGGGGCCGAGGTCGCTTTCTTT. Residues: CASSLDVGQGAEVAFF. The chain recombines TRBV5-4 with TRBJ1-1, with 11 bases aligning to TRBD1. This CDR3 comprises 16 residues. Per the germline V gene, CDR1 is SGHNT and CDR2 is YYREEE (reference sequence). The ends lost 0 bases at V and 11 bases at J; junction bases unmatched: 12.

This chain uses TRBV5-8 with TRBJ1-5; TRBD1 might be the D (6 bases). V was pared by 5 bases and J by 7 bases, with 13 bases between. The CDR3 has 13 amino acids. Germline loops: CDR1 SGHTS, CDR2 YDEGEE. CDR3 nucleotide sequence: TGTGCCAGCAGATCTCAGGGGTGGCAGCCCCAGCATTTT. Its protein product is CASRSQGWQPQHF.

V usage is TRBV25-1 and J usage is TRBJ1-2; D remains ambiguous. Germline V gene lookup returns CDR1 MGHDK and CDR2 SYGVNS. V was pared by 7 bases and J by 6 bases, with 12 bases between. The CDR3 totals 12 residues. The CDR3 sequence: CASTNYANGYTF. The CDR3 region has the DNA TGTGCCAGCACAAACTACGCGAATGGCTACACCTTC.

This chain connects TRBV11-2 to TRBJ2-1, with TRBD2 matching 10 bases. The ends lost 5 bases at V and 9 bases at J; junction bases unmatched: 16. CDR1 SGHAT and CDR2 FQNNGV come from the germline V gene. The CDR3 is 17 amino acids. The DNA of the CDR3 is TGTGCCAGCAGCCCCCAGGGGCTAGCGGGGGCAATTGGTGAGCAGTTCTTC. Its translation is CASSPQGLAGAIGEQFF.

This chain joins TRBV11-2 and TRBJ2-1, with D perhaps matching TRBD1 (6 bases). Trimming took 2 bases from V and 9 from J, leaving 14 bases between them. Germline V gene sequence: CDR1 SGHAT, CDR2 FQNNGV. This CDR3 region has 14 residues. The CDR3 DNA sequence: TGTGCCAGCAGCTTAAGACAGGATTATTCTGAGCAGTTCTTC. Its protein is CASSLRQDYSEQFF.

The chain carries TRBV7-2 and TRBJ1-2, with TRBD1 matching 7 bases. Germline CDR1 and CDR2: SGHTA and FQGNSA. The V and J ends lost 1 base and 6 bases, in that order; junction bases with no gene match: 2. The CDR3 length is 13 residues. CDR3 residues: CASSLVQGDGYTF. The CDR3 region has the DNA TGTGCCAGCAGCTTAGTGCAGGGGGATGGCTACACCTTC.

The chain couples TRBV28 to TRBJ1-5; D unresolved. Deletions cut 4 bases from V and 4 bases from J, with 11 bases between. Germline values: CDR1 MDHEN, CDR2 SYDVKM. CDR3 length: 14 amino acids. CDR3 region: CASSSLNWNQPQHF. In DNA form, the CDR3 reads TGTGCCAGCAGTTCCCTCAACTGGAATCAGCCCCAGCATTTT.

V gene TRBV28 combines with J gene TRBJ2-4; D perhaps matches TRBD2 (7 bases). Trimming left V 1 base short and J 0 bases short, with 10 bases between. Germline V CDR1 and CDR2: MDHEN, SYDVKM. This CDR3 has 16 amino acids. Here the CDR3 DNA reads TGTGCCAGCAGTTTATCGGGGGGCCTAGCCAAAAACATTCAGTACTTC. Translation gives CASSLSGGLAKNIQYF. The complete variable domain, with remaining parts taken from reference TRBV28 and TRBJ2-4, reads DVKVTQSSRYLVKRTGEKVFLECVQDMDHENMFWYRQDPGLGLRLIYFSYDVKMKEKGDIPEGYSVSREKKERFSLILESASTNQTSMYLCASSLSGGLAKNIQYFGAGTRLSVL.

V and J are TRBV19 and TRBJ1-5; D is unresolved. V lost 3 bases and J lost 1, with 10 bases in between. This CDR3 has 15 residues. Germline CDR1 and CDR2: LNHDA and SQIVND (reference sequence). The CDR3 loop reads CASSINGQSNQPQHF. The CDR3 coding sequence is TGTGCCAGTAGTATTAATGGGCAGAGCAATCAGCCCCAGCATTTT. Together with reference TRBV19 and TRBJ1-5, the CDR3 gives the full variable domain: DGGITQSPKYLFRKEGQNVTLSCEQNLNHDAMYWYRQDPGQGLRLIYYSQIVNDFQKGDIAEGYSVSREKKESFPLTVTSAQKNPTAFYLCASSINGQSNQPQHFGDGTRLSIL.

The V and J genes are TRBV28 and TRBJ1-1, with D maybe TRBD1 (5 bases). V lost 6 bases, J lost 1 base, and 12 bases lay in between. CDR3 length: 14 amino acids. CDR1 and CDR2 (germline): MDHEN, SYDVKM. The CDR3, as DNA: TGTGCCAGCAGATGGGGCTTAGGGAACACTGAAGCTTTCTTT. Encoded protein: CASRWGLGNTEAFF.

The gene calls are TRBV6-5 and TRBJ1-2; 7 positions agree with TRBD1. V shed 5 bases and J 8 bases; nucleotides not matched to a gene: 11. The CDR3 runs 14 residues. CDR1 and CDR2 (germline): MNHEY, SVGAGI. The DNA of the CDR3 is TGTGCCAGCAGTCGCTCCCCGGGACAGTCCGGCTACACCTTC. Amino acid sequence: CASSRSPGQSGYTF.

The DNA for the CDR3 is TGTGCCAGCTCACAACAACAGCGGGAAACCTACGAGCAGTACTTC. Its protein product is CASSQQQRETYEQYF. The chain combines TRBV18 with TRBJ2-5; TRBD2 matches 7 bases. The J call is doubtful: the DNA matches TRBJ2-7 better. CDR1 and CDR2 (germline): KGHSH, LQKENI. The CDR3 runs 15 residues.

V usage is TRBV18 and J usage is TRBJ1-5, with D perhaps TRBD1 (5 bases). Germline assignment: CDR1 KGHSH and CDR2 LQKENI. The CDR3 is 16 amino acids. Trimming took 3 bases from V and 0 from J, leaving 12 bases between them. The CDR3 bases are TGTGCCAGCTCACCCTCCGGGGGACTTAGCAATCAGCCCCAGCATTTT. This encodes CASSPSGGLSNQPQHF.

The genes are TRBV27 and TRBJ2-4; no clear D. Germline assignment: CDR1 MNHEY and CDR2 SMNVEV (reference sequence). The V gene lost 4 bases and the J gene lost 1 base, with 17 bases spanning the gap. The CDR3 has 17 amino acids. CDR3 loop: CASSSAIPNGAKNIQYF. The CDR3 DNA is TGTGCCAGCAGTTCGGCCATCCCCAACGGGGCCAAAAACATTCAGTACTTC.

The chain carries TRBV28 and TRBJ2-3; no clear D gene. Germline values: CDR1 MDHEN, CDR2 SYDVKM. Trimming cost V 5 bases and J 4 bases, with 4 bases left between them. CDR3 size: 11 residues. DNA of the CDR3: TGTGCCAGCAGTCTACCAGATACGCAGTATTTT. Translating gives CASSLPDTQYF.

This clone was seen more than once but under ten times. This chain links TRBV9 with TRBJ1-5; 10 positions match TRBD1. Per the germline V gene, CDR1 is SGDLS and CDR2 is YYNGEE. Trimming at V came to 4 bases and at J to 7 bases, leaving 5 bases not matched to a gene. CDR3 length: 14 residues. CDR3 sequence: CASSPGQGGQPQHF. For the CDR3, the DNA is TGTGCCAGCAGCCCAGGACAGGGGGGGCAGCCCCAGCATTTT.

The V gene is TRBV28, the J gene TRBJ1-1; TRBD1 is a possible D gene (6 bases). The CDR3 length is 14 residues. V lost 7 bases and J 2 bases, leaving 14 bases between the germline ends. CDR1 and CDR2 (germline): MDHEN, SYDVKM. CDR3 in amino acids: CASTRTAENTEAFF. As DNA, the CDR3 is TGTGCCAGCACCAGGACAGCCGAAAACACTGAAGCTTTCTTT.

The CDR3 DNA reads as TGTGCCAGCAGTGTCGGAGCGGGAGGGCCCTACGAGCAGTACTTC. Residues: CASSVGAGGPYEQYF. The rearrangement links TRBV6-4 to TRBJ2-7; 10 bases align to TRBD2. V trimming: 4 bases; J trimming: 2 bases; junction bases outside the gene matches: 5. CDR3 size: 15 residues. Germline V gene lookup returns CDR1 MRHNA and CDR2 SNTAGT.

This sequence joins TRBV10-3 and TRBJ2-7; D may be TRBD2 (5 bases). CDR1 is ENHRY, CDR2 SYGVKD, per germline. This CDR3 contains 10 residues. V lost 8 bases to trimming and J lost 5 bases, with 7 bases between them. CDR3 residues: CAIGRDEQYF. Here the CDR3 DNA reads TGTGCCATCGGGCGGGACGAGCAGTACTTC.

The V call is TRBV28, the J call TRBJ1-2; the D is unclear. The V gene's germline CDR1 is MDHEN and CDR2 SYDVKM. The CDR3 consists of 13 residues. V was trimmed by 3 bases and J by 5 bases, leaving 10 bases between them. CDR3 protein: CASSLEGAYGYTF. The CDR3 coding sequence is TGTGCCAGCAGTTTGGAGGGCGCTTATGGCTACACCTTC.